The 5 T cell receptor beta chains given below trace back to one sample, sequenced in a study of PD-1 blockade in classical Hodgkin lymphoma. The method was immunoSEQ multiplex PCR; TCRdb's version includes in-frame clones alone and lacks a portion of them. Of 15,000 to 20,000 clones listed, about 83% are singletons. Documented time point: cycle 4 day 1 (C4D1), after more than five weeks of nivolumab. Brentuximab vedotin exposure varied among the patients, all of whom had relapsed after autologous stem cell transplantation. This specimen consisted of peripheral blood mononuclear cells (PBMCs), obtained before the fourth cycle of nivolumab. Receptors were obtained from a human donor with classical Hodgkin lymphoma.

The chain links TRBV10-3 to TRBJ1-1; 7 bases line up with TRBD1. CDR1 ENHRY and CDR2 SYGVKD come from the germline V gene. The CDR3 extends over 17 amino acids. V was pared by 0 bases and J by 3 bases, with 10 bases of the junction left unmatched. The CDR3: CAISESGPGGEDTEAFF. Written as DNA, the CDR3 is TGTGCCATCAGTGAGTCGGGACCAGGGGGGGAGGACACTGAAGCTTTCTTT.

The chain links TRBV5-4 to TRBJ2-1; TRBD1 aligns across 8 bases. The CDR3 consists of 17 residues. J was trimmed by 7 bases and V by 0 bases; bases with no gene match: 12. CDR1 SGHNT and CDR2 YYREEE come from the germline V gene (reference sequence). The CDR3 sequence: CASSLEQGAKVRNEQFF. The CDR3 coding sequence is TGTGCCAGCAGCTTGGAGCAGGGGGCGAAGGTTAGGAATGAGCAGTTCTTC.

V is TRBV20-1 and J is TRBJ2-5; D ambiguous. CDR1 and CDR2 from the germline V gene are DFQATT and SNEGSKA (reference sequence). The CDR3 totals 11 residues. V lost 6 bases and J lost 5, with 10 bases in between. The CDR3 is CSASGGETQYF. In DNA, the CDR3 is TGCAGTGCCTCAGGTGGGGAGACCCAGTACTTC.

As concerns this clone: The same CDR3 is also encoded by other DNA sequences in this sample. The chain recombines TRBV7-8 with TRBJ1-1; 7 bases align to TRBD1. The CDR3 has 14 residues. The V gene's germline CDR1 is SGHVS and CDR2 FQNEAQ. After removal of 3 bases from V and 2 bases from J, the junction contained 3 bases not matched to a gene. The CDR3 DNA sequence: TGTGCCAGCAGCTTCTCAGGGGGAAACACTGAAGCTTTCTTT. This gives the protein CASSFSGGNTEAFF.

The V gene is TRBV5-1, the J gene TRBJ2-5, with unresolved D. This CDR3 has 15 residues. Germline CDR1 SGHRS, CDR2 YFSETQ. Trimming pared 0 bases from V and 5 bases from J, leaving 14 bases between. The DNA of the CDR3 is TGCGCCAGCAGCTTGGAGGTCGGCGCATGGGAGACCCAGTACTTC. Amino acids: CASSLEVGAWETQYF.